This T cell receptor (beta chain) is drawn from a study of blood T cell repertoires in COVID-19. About the research overall: Sites in the United States, Italy and Spain provided acute and convalescent COVID-19 samples. T cells, B-cell-depleted T cells, or PBMCs provided the cDNA or gDNA that served as material.

Using immunoSEQ multiplex PCR, the repertoire was profiled, and TCRdb retains in-frame clones only, with some absent. The repertoire holds 240,000 or so clones, with 80% to 90% as singletons. The CDR3 spans 16 residues. Germline loops: CDR1 SGHAT, CDR2 FQNNGV. The germline V and J ends were trimmed by 1 base and 1 base, with 13 bases remaining between them. This chain connects TRBV11-2 to TRBJ2-5; unclear D gene. Sequencing input: peripheral blood. This clonotype originated in a woman aged 80 or older with COVID-19, enrolled during active disease. The DNA for the CDR3 is TGTGCCAGCAGCTTAGGGCGGCGGTCGCTCCAAGAGACCCAGTACTTC. Translating it yields CASSLGRRSLQETQYF.